The following is a TCR beta chain sequence with its context. Its antigen is currently unknown. PCR used 60 Vbeta primers and 13 Jbeta primers. Assay: immunoSEQ multiplex PCR; the TCRdb copy retains only in-frame clones and omits some. The data hold a few hundred thousand clones, with approximately 78% observed a single time. The trim removed 3 bases at V and 7 bases at J, leaving 11 bases unmatched. CDR1 and CDR2 from the germline V gene are SGHAT and FQNNGV. The CDR3 runs to 16 residues. This entry comes from a study of cytomegalovirus exposure and HLA in healthy donors. General study points: What was likely a sequencing artifact was a cluster of highly shared sequence variants. Presence/absence results assume similar sequencing depth per donor, which may not hold. It was in a later analysis that TCR association rates were seen to vary by HLA locus, highest for DRB1 and lowest for HLA-C.

These donors counted as nominally healthy when sampled, but unrecorded immune exposures were likely. The J gene is TRBJ1-4, the V gene TRBV11-2; 7 nucleotides match TRBD1. The origin of this receptor is a man aged 25-45 years in good health and CMV-seronegative. Sequenced: PBMCs. CDR3 region: CASSFDTGASGEKLFF. Written as DNA, the CDR3 is TGTGCCAGCAGCTTCGATACAGGGGCTTCTGGTGAAAAACTGTTTTTT.